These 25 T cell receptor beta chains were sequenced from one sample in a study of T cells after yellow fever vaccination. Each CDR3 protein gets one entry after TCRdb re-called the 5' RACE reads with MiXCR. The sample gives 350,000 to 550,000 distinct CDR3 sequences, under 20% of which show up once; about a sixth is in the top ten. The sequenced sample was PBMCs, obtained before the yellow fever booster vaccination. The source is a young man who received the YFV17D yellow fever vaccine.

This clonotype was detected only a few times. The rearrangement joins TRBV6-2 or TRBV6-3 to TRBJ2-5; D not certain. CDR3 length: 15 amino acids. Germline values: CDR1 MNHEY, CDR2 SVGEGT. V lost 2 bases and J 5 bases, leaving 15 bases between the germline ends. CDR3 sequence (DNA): TGTGCCAGCAGTTACGATGACGGCGGATTGGAGACCCAGTACTTC. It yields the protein CASSYDDGGLETQYF.

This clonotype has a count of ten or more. The CDR3 DNA is TGCAGTGCTAGAAGGGGAGCCTCTGGGGCCAACGTCCTGACTTTC. It yields the protein CSARRGASGANVLTF. V and J are TRBV20-1 and TRBJ2-6, with D possibly called TRBD1 or TRBD2 (5 bases each). V was trimmed by 2 bases and J by 0 bases, leaving 8 bases between them. Germline V CDR1 and CDR2: DFQATT, SNEGSKA (reference sequence). The CDR3 contains 15 residues.

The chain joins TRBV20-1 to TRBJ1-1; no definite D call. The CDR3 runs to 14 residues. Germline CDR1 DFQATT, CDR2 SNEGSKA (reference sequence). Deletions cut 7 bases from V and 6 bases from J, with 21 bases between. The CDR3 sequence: CSVGVVWLTAEAFF. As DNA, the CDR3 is TGCAGTGTCGGGGTGGTTTGGTTGACCGCTGAAGCTTTCTTT.

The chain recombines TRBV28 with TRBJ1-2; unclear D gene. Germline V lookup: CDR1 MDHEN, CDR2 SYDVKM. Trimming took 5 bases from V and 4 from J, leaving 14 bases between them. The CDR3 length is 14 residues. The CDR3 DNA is TGTGCCAGCAGTCCCCGGACGGATTTCTATGGCTACACCTTC. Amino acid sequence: CASSPRTDFYGYTF.

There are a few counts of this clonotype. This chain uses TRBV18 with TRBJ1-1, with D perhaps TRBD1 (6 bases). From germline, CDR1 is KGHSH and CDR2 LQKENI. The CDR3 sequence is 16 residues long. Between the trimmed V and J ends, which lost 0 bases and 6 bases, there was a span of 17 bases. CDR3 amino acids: CASSPPIGGRIAEAFF. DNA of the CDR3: TGTGCCAGCTCACCACCGATAGGGGGGCGTATAGCTGAAGCTTTCTTT.

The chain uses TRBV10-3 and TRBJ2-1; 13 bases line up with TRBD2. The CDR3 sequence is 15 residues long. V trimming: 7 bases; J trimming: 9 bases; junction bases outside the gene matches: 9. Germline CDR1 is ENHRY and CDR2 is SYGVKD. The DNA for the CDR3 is TGTGCCATCAAGGAGACTAGCGGGGGGTTAGGTGAGCAGTTCTTC. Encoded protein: CAIKETSGGLGEQFF.

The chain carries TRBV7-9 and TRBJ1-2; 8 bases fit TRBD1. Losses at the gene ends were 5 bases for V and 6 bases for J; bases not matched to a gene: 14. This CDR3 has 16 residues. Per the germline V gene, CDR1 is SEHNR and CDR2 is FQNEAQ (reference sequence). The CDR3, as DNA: TGTGCCAGCAGCCGTACGAGACAGGGGCTTAAAGATGGCTACACCTTC. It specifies CASSRTRQGLKDGYTF.

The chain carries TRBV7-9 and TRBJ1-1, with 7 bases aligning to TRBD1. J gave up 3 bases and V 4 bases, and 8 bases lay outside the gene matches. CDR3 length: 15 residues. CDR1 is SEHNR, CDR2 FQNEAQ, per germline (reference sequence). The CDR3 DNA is TGTGCCAGCAGCTACCCTCGTACAGGGGACACTGAAGCTTTCTTT. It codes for CASSYPRTGDTEAFF. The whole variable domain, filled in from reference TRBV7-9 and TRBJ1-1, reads DTGVSQNPRHKITKRGQNVTFRCDPISEHNRLYWYRQTLGQGPEFLTYFQNEAQLEKSRLLSDRFSAERPKGSFSTLEIQRTEQGDSAMYLCASSYPRTGDTEAFFGQGTRLTVV.

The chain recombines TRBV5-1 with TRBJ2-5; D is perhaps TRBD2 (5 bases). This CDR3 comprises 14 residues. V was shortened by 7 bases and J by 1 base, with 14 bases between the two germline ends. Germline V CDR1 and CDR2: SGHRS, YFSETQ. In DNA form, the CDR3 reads TGCGCCAGCTTTCCGGGGAAGACCCAAGAGACCCAGTACTTC. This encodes CASFPGKTQETQYF. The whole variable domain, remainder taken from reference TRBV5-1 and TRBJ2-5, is KAGVTQTPRYLIKTRGQQVTLSCSPISGHRSVSWYQQTPGQGLQFLFEYFSETQRNKGNFPGRFSGRQFSNSRSEMNVSTLELGDSALYLCASFPGKTQETQYFGPGTRLLVL.

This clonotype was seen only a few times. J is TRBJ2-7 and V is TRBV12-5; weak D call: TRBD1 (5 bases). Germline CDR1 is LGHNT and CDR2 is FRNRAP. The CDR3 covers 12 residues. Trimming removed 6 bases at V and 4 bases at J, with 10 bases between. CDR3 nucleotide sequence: TGTGCTAGTGGCAGGGCGAATTACGAGCAGTACTTC. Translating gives CASGRANYEQYF.

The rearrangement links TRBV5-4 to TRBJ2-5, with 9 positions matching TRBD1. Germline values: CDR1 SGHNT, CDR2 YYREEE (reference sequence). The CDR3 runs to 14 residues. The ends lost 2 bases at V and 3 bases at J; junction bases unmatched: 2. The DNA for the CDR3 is TGTGCCAGCAGCTTACAGGGGGCAAAAGAGACCCAGTACTTC. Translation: CASSLQGAKETQYF.

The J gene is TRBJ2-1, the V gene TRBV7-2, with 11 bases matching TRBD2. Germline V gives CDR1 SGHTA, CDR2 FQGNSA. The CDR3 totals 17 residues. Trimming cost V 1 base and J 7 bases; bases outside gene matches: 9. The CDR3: CASSLVGGLAGGNEQFF. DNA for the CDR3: TGTGCCAGCAGCTTAGTCGGAGGGCTAGCGGGGGGTAATGAGCAGTTCTTC. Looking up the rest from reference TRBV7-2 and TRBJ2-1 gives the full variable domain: GAGVSQSPSNKVTEKGKDVELRCDPISGHTALYWYRQSLGQGLEFLIYFQGNSAPDKSGLPSDRFSAERTGGSVSTLTIQRTQQEDSAVYLCASSLVGGLAGGNEQFFGPGTRLTVL.

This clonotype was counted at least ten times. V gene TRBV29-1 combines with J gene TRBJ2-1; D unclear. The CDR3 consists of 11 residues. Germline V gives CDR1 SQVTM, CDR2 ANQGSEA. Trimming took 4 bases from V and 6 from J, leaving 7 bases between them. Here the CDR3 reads CSVVLSNEQFF. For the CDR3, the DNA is TGCAGCGTTGTGCTTAGCAATGAGCAGTTCTTC.

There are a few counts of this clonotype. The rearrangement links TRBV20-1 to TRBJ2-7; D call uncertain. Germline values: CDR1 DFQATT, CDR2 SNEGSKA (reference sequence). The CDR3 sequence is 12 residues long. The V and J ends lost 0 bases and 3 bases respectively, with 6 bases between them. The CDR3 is CSARDRFYEQYF. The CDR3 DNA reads TGCAGTGCTAGAGACAGATTCTACGAGCAGTACTTC.

CDR3 sequence: CASTTNAQGNGYTF. CDR3 DNA: TGTGCCAGCACCACTAACGCACAGGGAAATGGCTACACCTTC. The V gene is TRBV12-3 or TRBV12-4, the J gene TRBJ1-2; a possible D gene is TRBD1 (6 bases). The V and J ends lost 7 bases and 6 bases respectively, with 18 bases between them. CDR3 length: 14 amino acids.

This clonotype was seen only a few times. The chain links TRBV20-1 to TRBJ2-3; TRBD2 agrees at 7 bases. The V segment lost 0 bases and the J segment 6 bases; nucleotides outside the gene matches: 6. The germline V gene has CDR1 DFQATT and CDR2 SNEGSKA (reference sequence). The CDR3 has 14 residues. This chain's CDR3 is CSAREGSGVDTQYF. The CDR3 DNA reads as TGCAGTGCTAGAGAAGGGAGCGGGGTTGATACGCAGTATTTT.

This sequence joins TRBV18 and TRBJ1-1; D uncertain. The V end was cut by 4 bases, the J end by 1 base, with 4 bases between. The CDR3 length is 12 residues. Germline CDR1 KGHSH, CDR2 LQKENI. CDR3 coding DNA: TGTGCCAGCTCACGACCGAACACTGAAGCTTTCTTT. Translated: CASSRPNTEAFF.

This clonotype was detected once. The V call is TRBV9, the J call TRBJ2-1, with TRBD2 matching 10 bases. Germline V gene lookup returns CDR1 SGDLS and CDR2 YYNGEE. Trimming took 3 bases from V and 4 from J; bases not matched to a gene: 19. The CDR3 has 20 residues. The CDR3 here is CASSARPGLAFVEGYNEQFF. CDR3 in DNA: TGTGCCAGCAGCGCGAGACCGGGACTAGCGTTCGTGGAGGGGTACAATGAGCAGTTCTTC.

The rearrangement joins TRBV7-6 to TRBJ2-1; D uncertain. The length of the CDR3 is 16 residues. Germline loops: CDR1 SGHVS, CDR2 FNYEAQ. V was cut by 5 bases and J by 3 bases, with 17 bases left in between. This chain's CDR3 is CASSAAGGSNYNEQFF. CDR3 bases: TGTGCCAGCAGCGCGGCCGGCGGTAGTAACTACAATGAGCAGTTCTTC.

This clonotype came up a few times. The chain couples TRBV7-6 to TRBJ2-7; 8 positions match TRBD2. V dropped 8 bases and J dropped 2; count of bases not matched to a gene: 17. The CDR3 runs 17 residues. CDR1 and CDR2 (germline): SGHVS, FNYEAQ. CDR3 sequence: CASGIPLREGSTYEQYF. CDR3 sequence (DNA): TGTGCCAGCGGAATACCCCTTCGGGAGGGGTCCACCTACGAGCAGTACTTC.

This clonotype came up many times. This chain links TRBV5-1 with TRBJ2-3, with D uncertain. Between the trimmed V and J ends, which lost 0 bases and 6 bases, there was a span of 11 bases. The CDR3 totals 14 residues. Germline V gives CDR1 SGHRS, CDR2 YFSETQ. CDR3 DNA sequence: TGCGCCAGCAGCTTGGGTCGTCTTGGGGATACGCAGTATTTT. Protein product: CASSLGRLGDTQYF.

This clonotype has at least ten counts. CDR3 nucleotides: TGCAGTGCCCAGGAAACGTTTTCTCGGACATTGAACAATGAGCAGTTCTTC. It is translated as CSAQETFSRTLNNEQFF. The chain recombines TRBV20-1 with TRBJ2-1; tentatively, D is TRBD1 (5 bases). Germline CDR1 reads DFQATT; CDR2 reads SNEGSKA (reference sequence). The V end was cut by 6 bases, the J end by 5 bases, with 26 bases between. CDR3 size: 17 residues.

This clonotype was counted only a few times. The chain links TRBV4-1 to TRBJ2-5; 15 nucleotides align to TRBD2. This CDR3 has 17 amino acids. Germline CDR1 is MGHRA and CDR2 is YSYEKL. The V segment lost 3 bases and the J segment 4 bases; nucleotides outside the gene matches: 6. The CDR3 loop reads CASSQGTSGGMGETQYF. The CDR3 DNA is TGCGCCAGCAGCCAGGGGACTAGCGGGGGGATGGGAGAGACCCAGTACTTC.

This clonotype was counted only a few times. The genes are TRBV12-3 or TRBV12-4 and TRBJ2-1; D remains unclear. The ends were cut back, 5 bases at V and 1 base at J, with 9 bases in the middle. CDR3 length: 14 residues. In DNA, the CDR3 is TGTGCCAGCAGTCAAACAGAGTCCTACAATGAGCAGTTCTTC. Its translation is CASSQTESYNEQFF.

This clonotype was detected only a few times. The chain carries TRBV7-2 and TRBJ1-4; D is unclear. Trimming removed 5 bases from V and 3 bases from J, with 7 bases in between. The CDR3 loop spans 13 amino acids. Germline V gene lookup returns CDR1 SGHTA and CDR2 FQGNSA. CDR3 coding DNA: TGTGCCAGCAGCCGGAGTGCTAATGAAAAACTGTTTTTT. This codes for CASSRSANEKLFF.